The 9 T cell receptor beta chains given below trace back to one sample, sequenced in a study of T-cell memory formation after mild COVID-19. TCRdb re-called the 5' RACE reads with MiXCR, one entry per CDR3 protein. The sample consists of about 100,000 distinct CDR3 sequences, about 18% of them appearing once. The sample taken for sequencing was PBMCs or a T cell subset sorted from them (not recorded which). Receptor source: a man between 18 and 29 years old who had mild COVID-19 (a few samples of this study predate the infection). Cell type and time point are not known.

The J gene is TRBJ2-1, the V gene TRBV15; D may be TRBD2 (5 bases). The CDR3 is made up of 13 amino acids. V dropped 1 base and J dropped 10 bases, with 11 bases sitting between them. Germline V gives CDR1 LNHNV, CDR2 YYDKDF (reference sequence). In DNA form, the CDR3 reads TGTGCCACCAGCAGAGTGGAGCGCGGGGAGCAGTTCTTC. This sequence encodes CATSRVERGEQFF. Filled out from reference TRBV15 and TRBJ2-1, the complete variable domain reads DAMVIQNPRYQVTQFGKPVTLSCSQTLNHNVMYWYQQKSSQAPKLLFHYYDKDFNNEADTPDNFQSRRPNTSFCFLDIRSPGLGDTAMYLCATSRVERGEQFFGPGTRLTVL.

V usage is TRBV5-1 and J usage is TRBJ2-3; D possibly uses TRBD1 or TRBD2 (5 bases each). Germline V CDR1 and CDR2: SGHRS, YFSETQ. The V and J ends lost 3 bases and 6 bases respectively, with 17 bases between them. CDR3 length: 15 residues. The CDR3 nucleotides are TGCGCCAGCAGCTCGAACCCACTAGGGGCGGATACGCAGTATTTT. Translation gives CASSSNPLGADTQYF.

In nucleotides, the CDR3 is TGTGCCAGTAGTTTTGGGGAGGGACAGCCCCAGCATTTT. This translates into CASSFGEGQPQHF. The V and J genes are TRBV19 and TRBJ1-5; D is unresolved. Trimming left V 5 bases short and J 7 bases short, with 12 bases between. The V gene's germline CDR1 is LNHDA and CDR2 SQIVND (reference sequence). This CDR3 region has 13 residues.

There are a few counts of this clonotype. The chain links TRBV5-1 to TRBJ2-3; TRBD2 aligns across 8 bases. The CDR3 sequence is 14 residues long. The junction had 3 bases not matched to a gene; V was cut back by 3 bases and J by 3 bases. Per the germline V gene, CDR1 is SGHRS and CDR2 is YFSETQ. The CDR3, as DNA: TGCGCCAGCAGCTCGGCGGGGGGAACAGATACGCAGTATTTT. This gives the protein CASSSAGGTDTQYF.

The chain carries TRBV20-1 and TRBJ1-5; D uncertain. The CDR3 sequence is 13 residues long. Per germline, CDR1 DFQATT and CDR2 SNEGSKA (reference sequence). CDR3 sequence (DNA): TGCAGAGCGACTCAAGGGAGCAATCAGCCCCAGCATTTT. Protein sequence: CRATQGSNQPQHF.

The chain uses TRBV2 and TRBJ2-1, with D perhaps matching TRBD2 (5 bases). Per the germline V gene, CDR1 is SNHLY and CDR2 is FYNNEI. With 8 bases removed from V and 0 bases from J, the gap between germline ends came to 14 bases. CDR3 size: 15 residues. The DNA for the CDR3 is TGTGCCAGCGGTTCAGCTAGCCTCTCCTACAATGAGCAGTTCTTC. It yields the protein CASGSASLSYNEQFF.

The rearrangement uses TRBV28 and TRBJ1-1; possible D gene TRBD1, 5 bases. In germline, CDR1 is MDHEN, CDR2 SYDVKM. The CDR3 is made up of 16 amino acids. Trimming pared 0 bases from V and 0 bases from J, leaving 11 bases between. CDR3 nucleotides: TGTGCCAGCAGTTTATGGGGGGGACTGCTGAACACTGAAGCTTTCTTT. This codes for CASSLWGGLLNTEAFF.

For this clonotype: A read error may account for a junction end that differs from germline. The chain carries TRBV4-3 and TRBJ2-2, with D tentatively TRBD1 (5 bases). Per the germline V gene, CDR1 is LGHNA and CDR2 is YSLEER. This CDR3 has 15 amino acids. The CDR3 here is CASSPQRQNAGELFF. The CDR3 DNA is TGCGCCAGCAGCCCGCAACGACAGAACGCCGGGGAGCTGTTTTTT.

This clonotype was counted at least ten times. At one end, the junction sequence differs from germline, possibly due to a read error. The J gene is TRBJ2-3, the V gene TRBV7-7; 9 nucleotides line up with TRBD2. This CDR3 region has 16 residues. CDR1 and CDR2 from the germline V gene are SSHAT and FNYEAQ (reference sequence). The CDR3 reads CASSPRAGGFTDTQYF. The CDR3 nucleotides read TGTGCTAGCAGCCCGCGAGCGGGGGGATTCACAGATACGCAGTATTTT.